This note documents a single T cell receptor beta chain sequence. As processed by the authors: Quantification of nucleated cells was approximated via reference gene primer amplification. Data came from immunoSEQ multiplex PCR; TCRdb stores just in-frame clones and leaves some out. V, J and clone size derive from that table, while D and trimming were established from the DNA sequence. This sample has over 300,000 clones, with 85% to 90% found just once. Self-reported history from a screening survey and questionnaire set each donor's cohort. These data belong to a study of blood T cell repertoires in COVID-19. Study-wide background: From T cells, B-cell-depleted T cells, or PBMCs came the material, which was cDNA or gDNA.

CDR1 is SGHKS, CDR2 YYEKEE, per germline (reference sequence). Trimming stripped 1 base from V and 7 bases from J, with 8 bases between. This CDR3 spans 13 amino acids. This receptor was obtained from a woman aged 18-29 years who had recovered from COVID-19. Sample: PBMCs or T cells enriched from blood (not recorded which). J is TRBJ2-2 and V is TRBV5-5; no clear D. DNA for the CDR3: TGTGCCAGCAGCTTGTTTTTGAGCGGGGAGCTGTTTTTT. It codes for CASSLFLSGELFF.